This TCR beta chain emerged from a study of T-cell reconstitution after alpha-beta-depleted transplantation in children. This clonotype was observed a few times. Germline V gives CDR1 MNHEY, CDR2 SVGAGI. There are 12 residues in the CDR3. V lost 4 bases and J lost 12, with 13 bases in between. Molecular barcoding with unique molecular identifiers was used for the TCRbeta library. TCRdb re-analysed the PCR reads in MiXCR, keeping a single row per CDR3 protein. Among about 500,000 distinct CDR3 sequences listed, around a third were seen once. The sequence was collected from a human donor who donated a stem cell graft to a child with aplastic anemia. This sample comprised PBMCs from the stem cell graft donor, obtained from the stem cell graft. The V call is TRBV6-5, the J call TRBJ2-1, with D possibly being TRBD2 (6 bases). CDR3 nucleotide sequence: TGTGCCAGCAGTTCGGGGCGGGACCCGCAGTTCTTC. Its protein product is CASSSGRDPQFF.